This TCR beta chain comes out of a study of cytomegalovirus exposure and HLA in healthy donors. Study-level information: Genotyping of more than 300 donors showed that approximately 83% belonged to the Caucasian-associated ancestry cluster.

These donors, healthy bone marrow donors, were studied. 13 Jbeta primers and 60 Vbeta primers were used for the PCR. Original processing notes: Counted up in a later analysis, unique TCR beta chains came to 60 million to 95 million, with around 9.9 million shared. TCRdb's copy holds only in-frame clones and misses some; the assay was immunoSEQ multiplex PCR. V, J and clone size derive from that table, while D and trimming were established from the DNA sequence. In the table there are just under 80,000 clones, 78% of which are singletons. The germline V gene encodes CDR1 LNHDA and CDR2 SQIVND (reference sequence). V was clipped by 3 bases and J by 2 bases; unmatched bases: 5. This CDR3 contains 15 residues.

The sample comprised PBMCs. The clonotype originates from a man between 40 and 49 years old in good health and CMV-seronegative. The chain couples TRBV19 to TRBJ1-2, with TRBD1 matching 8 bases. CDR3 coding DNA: TGTGCCAGTAGTATCCACAGGGGGGTCAACTATGGCTACACCTTC. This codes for CASSIHRGVNYGYTF.